This is a list of T cell receptor beta chains from one sample in a study of CD8 T cells in Susac syndrome. TCRdb used MiXCR to reprocess the immunoSEQ multiplex PCR reads, holding one entry per CDR3 protein. The sample has over 120,000 distinct CDR3 sequences; 95% are singletons. The specimen was CD4+ T cells from PBMCs. The receptors shown here come from a human donor with Susac syndrome. CDR3s include the opening cysteine and the closing phenylalanine or tryptophan. D genes are given only for firm matches. Clone size is stated in some rows and not others, as once, few, many or a class when expanded.

TRBD1	TRBV20-1	TRBJ1-2	NA	CSARGRQGRNYGYTF	TGCAGTGCTAGAGGGCGACAGGGCAGGAACTATGGCTACACCTTC
NA	TRBV30	TRBJ2-7	NA	CAWSVRGSRQYF	TGTGCCTGGAGTGTACGTGGGTCGCGGCAGTACTTC
NA	TRBV7-9	TRBJ1-1	NA	CASRAGWDTEAFF	TGTGCCAGCAGAGCAGGGTGGGACACTGAAGCTTTCTTT
TRBD1	TRBV18	TRBJ1-1	NA	CASSPLDRNTEVFF	TGTGCCAGCTCACCCCTGGACAGGAACACTGAAGTTTTCTTT
NA	TRBV2	TRBJ2-5	NA	CACLFETQYF	TGTGCCTGTCTCTTTGAGACCCAGTACTTC
NA	TRBV18	TRBJ1-2	NA	CASSPGPGPAVMSYTF	TGTGCCAGCTCACCGGGACCAGGACCCGCGGTTATGAGCTACACCTTC
NA	TRBV3-1	TRBJ2-1	NA	CASSQAEATGEDEQFF	TGTGCCAGCAGCCAAGCTGAAGCGACTGGGGAGGATGAGCAGTTCTTC
NA	TRBV10-1	TRBJ2-6	NA	CASSAIRAGANVLTF	TGCGCCAGCAGTGCCATCAGGGCTGGGGCCAACGTCCTGACTTTC
TRBD2	TRBV5-6	TRBJ2-1	NA	CASSANSGESYNEQFF	TGTGCCAGCAGCGCGAATAGCGGGGAATCCTACAATGAGCAGTTCTTC
NA	TRBV9	TRBJ2-5	NA	CASSVRETAGETQYF	TGTGCCAGCAGCGTAAGGGAGACAGCCGGAGAGACCCAGTACTTC
NA	TRBV4-2	TRBJ1-4	NA	CASSRGMEREKLFF	TGTGCCAGCAGCCGAGGGATGGAACGAGAAAAACTGTTTTTT
NA	TRBV3-1	TRBJ2-7	once	CASSQGGIPTYEQYF	TGTGCCAGCAGCCAAGGGGGAATACCCACCTACGAGCAGTACTTC
TRBD1	TRBV5-1	TRBJ1-1	NA	CASSLGDSSPAFF	TGCGCCAGCAGCTTGGGGGACAGCTCCCCTGCTTTCTTT
NA	TRBV12-3/TRBV12-4	TRBJ1-3	NA	CASSLRHTGNTIYF	TGTGCCAGCAGTTTAAGGCATACTGGAAACACCATATATTTT
TRBD1	TRBV13	TRBJ1-1	NA	CASSKDRDLAEAFF	TGTGCCAGCAGCAAGGACAGGGACTTAGCTGAAGCTTTCTTT
NA	TRBV6-5	TRBJ2-1	NA	CASSNRKYNEQFF	TGTGCCAGCAGTAACCGAAAGTACAATGAGCAGTTCTTC
NA	TRBV30	TRBJ1-1	NA	CAWSDKVTEAFF	TGTGCCTGGAGTGACAAAGTTACTGAAGCTTTCTTT
NA	TRBV29-1	TRBJ1-2	NA	CSVGDYYGYTF	TGCAGCGTAGGGGACTACTATGGCTACACCTTC
TRBD1	TRBV30	TRBJ2-1	NA	CAWSVETGGFEQFF	TGTGCCTGGAGTGTCGAGACAGGGGGCTTTGAGCAGTTCTTC
NA	TRBV12-3/TRBV12-4	TRBJ1-2	NA	CASSSGYGYTF	TGTGCCAGCAGTTCGGGCTATGGCTACACCTTC
TRBD2	TRBV20-1	TRBJ2-7	NA	CSAIPGLAREQYF	TGCAGTGCTATACCGGGACTAGCGCGGGAGCAGTACTTC
TRBD2	TRBV3-1	TRBJ2-1	NA	CASSQGLGSYNEQFF	TGTGCCAGCAGCCAGGGACTAGGCTCCTACAATGAGCAGTTCTTC
NA	TRBV3-1	TRBJ2-1	NA	CASSRDTYSYNEQFF	TGTGCCAGCAGCCGGGACACTTACTCCTACAATGAGCAGTTCTTC
NA	TRBV28	TRBJ2-1	NA	CASRRAGNEQFF	TGTGCCAGCAGAAGAGCCGGCAATGAGCAGTTCTTC
NA	TRBV28	TRBJ1-1	NA	CASSLSGLGDTEAFF	TGTGCCAGCAGTTTATCCGGACTAGGGGACACTGAAGCTTTCTTT
NA	TRBV5-4	TRBJ1-1	once	CASSLEPLLQNTEAFF	TGTGCCAGCAGCTTGGAGCCCCTCCTACAGAACACTGAAGCTTTCTTT
TRBD1	TRBV29-1	TRBJ2-7	NA	CSVGTGAPYEQYF	TGCAGCGTGGGGACAGGGGCCCCCTACGAGCAGTACTTC
NA	TRBV12-3/TRBV12-4	TRBJ2-7	NA	CASTRDRNYEQYF	TGTGCCAGCACCCGAGACAGAAACTACGAGCAGTACTTC
NA	TRBV5-1	TRBJ1-1	NA	CASRPQGGRAEAFF	TGCGCCAGCAGACCTCAGGGAGGAAGGGCTGAAGCTTTCTTT
TRBD1	TRBV28	TRBJ2-7	NA	CASSPQIRTGRLNEQYF	TGTGCCAGCAGTCCGCAAATAAGGACAGGGAGGCTCAACGAGCAGTACTTC
NA	TRBV2	TRBJ1-1	NA	CADSTDVREAFF	TGTGCCGACTCGACCGACGTTCGCGAAGCTTTCTTT
NA	TRBV12-5	TRBJ2-1	once	CASGANYPYNEQFF	TGTGCTAGTGGCGCAAACTACCCCTACAATGAGCAGTTCTTC
TRBD2	TRBV7-3	TRBJ2-1	NA	CASSLTPSGRAFNEQFF	TGTGCCAGCAGCTTAACTCCTTCCGGGAGGGCCTTCAATGAGCAGTTCTTC
TRBD1	TRBV29-1	TRBJ2-2	once	CSVGGGSGELFF	TGCAGCGTTGGAGGGGGCTCCGGGGAGCTGTTTTTT
NA	TRBV20-1	TRBJ1-1	NA	CSASIPVNTEAFF	TGCAGTGCTAGTATTCCAGTGAACACTGAAGCTTTCTTT
NA	TRBV30	TRBJ1-5	NA	CAWSAGDSNQPQHF	TGTGCCTGGAGTGCTGGGGATAGCAATCAGCCCCAGCATTTT
NA	TRBV20-1	TRBJ2-3	NA	CSARVEGGTDTQYF	TGCAGTGCTAGAGTTGAGGGAGGCACAGATACGCAGTATTTT
TRBD2	TRBV7-8	TRBJ2-1	NA	CASITFRAGGDEQFF	TGTGCCAGCATAACTTTCCGAGCGGGGGGCGATGAGCAGTTCTTC
NA	TRBV12-3/TRBV12-4	TRBJ2-7	NA	CASSLDGRYEQYF	TGTGCCAGCAGTTTAGACGGGAGATACGAGCAGTACTTC
NA	TRBV2	TRBJ2-3	NA	CASGVAGDTQYF	TGTGCCAGCGGTGTGGCTGGAGATACGCAGTATTTT
NA	TRBV29-1	TRBJ2-7	NA	CSATGPSLYEQYF	TGCAGCGCCACAGGGCCGTCCCTGTACGAGCAGTACTTC
NA	TRBV7-9	TRBJ2-7	NA	CASSWTDGLYEQYF	TGTGCCAGCAGCTGGACGGACGGCCTCTACGAGCAGTACTTC
NA	TRBV20-1	TRBJ2-2	NA	CSARAAGMNTGELFF	TGCAGTGCTAGAGCGGCGGGGATGAACACCGGGGAGCTGTTTTTT
NA	TRBV7-9	TRBJ1-1	NA	CASSSRDGEGTEAFF	TGTGCCAGCAGCTCACGAGACGGGGAGGGGACTGAAGCTTTCTTT
NA	TRBV28	TRBJ1-1	NA	CASSLVDFKNTEAFF	TGTGCCAGCAGTTTAGTGGACTTCAAGAACACTGAAGCTTTCTTT
TRBD1	TRBV4-1	TRBJ2-7	NA	CASSPRTGASYEQYF	TGCGCCAGCAGCCCCCGGACAGGGGCCTCCTACGAGCAGTACTTC
NA	TRBV7-9	TRBJ1-6	NA	CASSPENSPLHF	TGTGCCAGCAGCCCAGAAAATTCACCCCTCCACTTT
TRBD2	TRBV9	TRBJ2-3	once	CASSWGGRGSDTQYF	TGTGCCAGCAGCTGGGGCGGGAGAGGTTCAGATACGCAGTATTTT
NA	TRBV29-1	TRBJ2-1	NA	CSAQGWNNEQFF	TGCAGCGCCCAGGGTTGGAACAATGAGCAGTTCTTC
NA	TRBV7-2	TRBJ2-7	NA	CASSLVRNEQYF	TGTGCCAGCAGCTTAGTCAGGAACGAGCAGTACTTC
NA	TRBV20-1	TRBJ1-5	NA	CSATGWGKRPQHF	TGCAGTGCCACCGGCTGGGGCAAGAGGCCCCAGCATTTT
TRBD1	TRBV20-1	TRBJ2-5	NA	CSARDVGQGGETQYF	TGCAGTGCTAGAGATGTGGGACAGGGTGGCGAGACCCAGTACTTC
NA	TRBV11-2	TRBJ2-1	NA	CASSFGSQLNEQFF	TGTGCCAGCAGCTTTGGCTCCCAGCTCAATGAGCAGTTCTTC
NA	TRBV28	TRBJ1-5	NA	CASSTYPGSVPQHF	TGTGCCAGTTCTACTTATCCGGGCTCAGTGCCGCAGCATTTT
NA	TRBV20-1	TRBJ2-2	NA	CSAPKNTGELFF	TGCAGTGCTCCCAAGAACACCGGGGAGCTGTTTTTT
NA	TRBV29-1	TRBJ2-1	once	CSVGQGRSYNEQFF	TGCAGCGTTGGTCAGGGACGCTCCTACAATGAGCAGTTCTTC